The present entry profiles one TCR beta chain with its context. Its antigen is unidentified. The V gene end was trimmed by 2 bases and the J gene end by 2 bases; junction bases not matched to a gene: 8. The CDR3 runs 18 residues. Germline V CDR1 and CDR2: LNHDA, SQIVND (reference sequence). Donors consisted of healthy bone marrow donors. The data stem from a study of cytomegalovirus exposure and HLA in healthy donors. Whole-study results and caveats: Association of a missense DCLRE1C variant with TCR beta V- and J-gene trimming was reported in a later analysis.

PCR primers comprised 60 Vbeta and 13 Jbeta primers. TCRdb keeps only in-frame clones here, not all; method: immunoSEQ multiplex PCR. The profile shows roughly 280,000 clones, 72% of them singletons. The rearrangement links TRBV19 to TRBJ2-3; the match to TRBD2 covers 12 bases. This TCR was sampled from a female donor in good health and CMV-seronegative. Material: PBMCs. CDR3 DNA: TGTGCCAGTAGTATAATGATTAGGACTAGCGGGGCCACAGATACGCAGTATTTT. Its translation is CASSIMIRTSGATDTQYF.